The next 12 T cell receptor beta chains were all read from a single sample in a study of pediatric ulcerative colitis. The data were produced by immunoSEQ multiplex PCR, yet TCRdb's version contains in-frame clones alone and is incomplete. The sample includes about 15,000 clones, 85% to 90% of them seen just once. Sequencing used blood. Receptor source: a boy between 5 and 17 years old with moderate ulcerative colitis.

The rearrangement joins TRBV5-1 to TRBJ2-4; TRBD2 matches 8 bases. Trimming at V came to 0 bases and at J to 0 bases, leaving 2 bases not matched to a gene. The CDR3 consists of 16 residues. Germline V gives CDR1 SGHRS, CDR2 YFSETQ. The CDR3: CASSLEAGVAKNIQYF. The CDR3 bases are TGCGCCAGCAGCTTGGAAGCGGGGGTAGCCAAAAACATTCAGTACTTC.

This chain joins TRBV30 and TRBJ1-4; TRBD1 might be the D (5 bases). CDR1 and CDR2 from the germline V gene are GTSNPN and SVGIG (reference sequence). Trimming took off 4 bases at V and 8 bases at J, with 17 bases between the two ends. This CDR3 is 14 amino acids long. CDR3 sequence reads: CAWNRDPGSEKLFF. CDR3 nucleotides: TGTGCCTGGAACCGGGACCCGGGGAGCGAAAAACTGTTTTTT.

The V gene is TRBV2, the J gene TRBJ2-5; the D is unclear. The CDR3 extends over 13 amino acids. V lost 2 bases and J 5 bases, leaving 9 bases between the germline ends. The germline V gene has CDR1 SNHLY and CDR2 FYNNEI. In DNA form, the CDR3 reads TGTGCCAGCAGTGAACGACTGAGGGAGACCCAGTACTTC. It encodes CASSERLRETQYF.

The rearrangement links TRBV7-8 to TRBJ2-1, with D perhaps TRBD1 (6 bases). Germline lookup yields CDR1 SGHVS and CDR2 FQNEAQ. CDR3 length: 13 residues. Trimming left V 1 base short and J 6 bases short, with 7 bases between. The CDR3 DNA reads TGTGCCAGCAGCTTAGACAGGGTCAATGAGCAGTTCTTC. It yields the protein CASSLDRVNEQFF. Combining the CDR3 with reference TRBV7-8 and TRBJ2-1 gives the whole variable domain GAGVSQSPRYKVAKRGQDVALRCDPISGHVSLFWYQQALGQGPEFLTYFQNEAQLDKSGLPSDRFFAERPEGSVSTLKIQRTQQEDSAVYLCASSLDRVNEQFFGPGTRLTVL.

The chain joins TRBV28 to TRBJ2-7; no clear D gene. Germline CDR1 and CDR2: MDHEN and SYDVKM. The CDR3 runs 16 residues. With 3 bases removed from V and 4 bases from J, the gap between germline ends came to 19 bases. The CDR3 region is CASSFPETGYGYEQYF. The CDR3 DNA follows: TGTGCCAGCAGTTTCCCTGAGACTGGGTACGGATACGAGCAGTACTTC.

This clone is a singleton in its sample. The CDR3 coding sequence is TGCGCCAGCAGCGTACTAGCGGGGGAGGGCACAGATACGCAGTATTTT. Translation gives CASSVLAGEGTDTQYF. V and J are TRBV5-1 and TRBJ2-3, with 11 bases that match TRBD2. Germline V lookup: CDR1 SGHRS, CDR2 YFSETQ. The CDR3 has 16 amino acids. Germline trimming cut 4 bases from V and 1 base from J; bases unmatched to any gene: 5.

V and J are TRBV7-2 and TRBJ1-6; no reliable D call. V was trimmed by 2 bases and J by 2 bases, leaving 10 bases between them. The germline gives CDR1 SGHTA, CDR2 FQGNSA. The CDR3 length is 16 residues. The chain's CDR3 is CASSLIGRTYNSPLHF. The CDR3 nucleotides read TGTGCCAGCAGCTTAATAGGGCGGACCTATAATTCACCCCTCCACTTT.

In its sample, this clone was seen once. V is TRBV7-9 and J is TRBJ2-3; D is uncertain. The V end was cut by 4 bases, the J end by 2 bases, with 16 bases between. This CDR3 spans 16 amino acids. Germline V CDR1 and CDR2: SEHNR, FQNEAQ (reference sequence). The CDR3 region is CASSSKVATFTDTQYF. Written as DNA, the CDR3 is TGTGCCAGCAGCTCAAAGGTTGCGACGTTCACAGATACGCAGTATTTT.

V and J are TRBV5-4 and TRBJ1-1; D remains unclear. V was cut by 4 bases and J by 1 base, with 11 bases left in between. This CDR3 is built from 14 residues. Germline V gene sequence: CDR1 SGHNT, CDR2 YYREEE (reference sequence). This chain's CDR3 is CASSRDAQNTEAFF. The CDR3, as DNA: TGTGCCAGCAGCCGCGATGCGCAGAACACTGAAGCTTTCTTT.

The chain has TRBV11-2 and TRBJ1-4; the D gene is possibly TRBD1 (5 bases). The CDR3 is 18 residues long. V gave up 1 base and J gave up 8 bases, with 23 bases separating them. The V gene's germline CDR1 is SGHAT and CDR2 FQNNGV. The CDR3 sequence: CASSLVVAGQGEREKLFF. CDR3 nucleotides: TGTGCCAGCAGCTTAGTGGTTGCCGGGCAGGGAGAGAGGGAAAAACTGTTTTTT.

V and J are TRBV29-1 and TRBJ2-7, with 10 bases matching TRBD2. The CDR3 runs 15 residues. From germline, CDR1 is SQVTM and CDR2 ANQGSEA. Losses at the gene ends were 1 base for V and 4 bases for J; bases not matched to a gene: 7. The CDR3 loop is CSVEGSSGGGYEQYF. CDR3 coding DNA: TGCAGCGTTGAAGGCTCGAGCGGGGGGGGATACGAGCAGTACTTC.

V and J are TRBV6-1 and TRBJ1-3; D is possibly TRBD1 (5 bases). This CDR3 is built from 17 residues. Per germline, CDR1 MNHNS and CDR2 SASEGT. The ends were cut back, 2 bases at V and 0 bases at J, with 14 bases in the middle. This CDR3 is CASSEPQGPYSGNTIYF. For the CDR3, the DNA is TGTGCCAGCAGTGAACCTCAGGGACCTTACTCTGGAAACACCATATATTTT.